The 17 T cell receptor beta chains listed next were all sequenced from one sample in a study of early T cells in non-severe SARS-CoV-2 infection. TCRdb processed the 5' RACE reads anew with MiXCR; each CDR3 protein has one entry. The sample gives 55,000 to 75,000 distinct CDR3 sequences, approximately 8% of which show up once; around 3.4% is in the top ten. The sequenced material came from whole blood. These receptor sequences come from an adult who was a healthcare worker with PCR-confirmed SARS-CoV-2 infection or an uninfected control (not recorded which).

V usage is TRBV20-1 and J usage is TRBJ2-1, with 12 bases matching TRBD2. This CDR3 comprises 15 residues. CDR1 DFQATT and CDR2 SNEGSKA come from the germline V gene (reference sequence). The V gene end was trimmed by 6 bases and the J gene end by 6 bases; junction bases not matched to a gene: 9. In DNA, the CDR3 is TGCAGTGCCCCTTCAAGGACTAGCGGGACCAATGAGCAGTTCTTC. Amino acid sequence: CSAPSRTSGTNEQFF.

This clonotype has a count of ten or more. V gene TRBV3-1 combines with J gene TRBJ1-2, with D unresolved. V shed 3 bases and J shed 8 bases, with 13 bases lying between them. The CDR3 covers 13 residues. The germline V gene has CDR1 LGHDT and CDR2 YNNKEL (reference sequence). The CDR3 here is CASSQTTSGGYTF. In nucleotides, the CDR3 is TGTGCCAGCAGCCAGACGACGAGTGGCGGCTACACCTTC.

This CDR3 reads CASSLAVATTPGELFF. CDR3 coding DNA: TGTGCCAGCAGCTTAGCGGTGGCTACCACGCCCGGGGAGCTGTTTTTT. The genes are TRBV7-7 and TRBJ2-2, with D unresolved. Trimming left V 0 bases short and J 6 bases short, with 14 bases between. Germline V gives CDR1 SSHAT, CDR2 FNYEAQ (reference sequence). The CDR3 has 16 amino acids.

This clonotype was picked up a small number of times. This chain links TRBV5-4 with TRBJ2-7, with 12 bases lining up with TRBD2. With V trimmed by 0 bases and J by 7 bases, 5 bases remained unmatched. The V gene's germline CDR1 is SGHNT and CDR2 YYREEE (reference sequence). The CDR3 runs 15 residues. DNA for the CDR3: TGTGCCAGCAGCTTGGTGACTAGCGGGAGCCGAGAGCAGTACTTC. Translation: CASSLVTSGSREQYF.

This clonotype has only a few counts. CDR3 region: CASSAGGSKRNEQFF. CDR3 in DNA: TGTGCCAGCAGCGCAGGAGGTAGCAAGCGCAATGAGCAGTTCTTC. V usage is TRBV5-5 and J usage is TRBJ2-1; possible D gene TRBD2, 5 bases. The CDR3 spans 15 residues. The ends were cut back, 4 bases at V and 6 bases at J, with 17 bases in the middle. The germline CDR1 and CDR2 sequences are SGHKS and YYEKEE (reference sequence).

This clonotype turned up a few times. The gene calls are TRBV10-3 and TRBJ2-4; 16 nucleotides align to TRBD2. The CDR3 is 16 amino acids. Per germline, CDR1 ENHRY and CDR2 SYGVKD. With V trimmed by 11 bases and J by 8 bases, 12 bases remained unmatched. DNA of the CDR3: TGTGCCGCCAGTCCCGGGACTAGCGGGAGGGCGGACATTCAGTACTTC. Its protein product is CAASPGTSGRADIQYF.

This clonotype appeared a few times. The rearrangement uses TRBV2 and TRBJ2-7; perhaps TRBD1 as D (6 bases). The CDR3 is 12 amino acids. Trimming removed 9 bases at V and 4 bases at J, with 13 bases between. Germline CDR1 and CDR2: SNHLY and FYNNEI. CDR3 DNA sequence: TGTGCCAGTGCAGGGGATATTTACGAGCAGTACTTC. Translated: CASAGDIYEQYF.

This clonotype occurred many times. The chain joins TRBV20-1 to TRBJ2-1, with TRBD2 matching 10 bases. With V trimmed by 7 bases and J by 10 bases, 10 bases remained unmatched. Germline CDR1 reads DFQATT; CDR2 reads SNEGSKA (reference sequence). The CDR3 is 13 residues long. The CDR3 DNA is TGCAGTGTTCTAGCGGGAGTAGGTGGAGAGCAGTTCTTC. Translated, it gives CSVLAGVGGEQFF.

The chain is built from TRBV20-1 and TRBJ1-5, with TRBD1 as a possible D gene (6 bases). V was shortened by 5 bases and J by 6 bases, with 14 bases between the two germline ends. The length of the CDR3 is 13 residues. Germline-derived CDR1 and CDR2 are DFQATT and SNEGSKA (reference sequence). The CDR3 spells CSAVQGFRQPQHF. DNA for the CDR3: TGCAGTGCTGTTCAGGGGTTTCGTCAGCCCCAGCATTTT.

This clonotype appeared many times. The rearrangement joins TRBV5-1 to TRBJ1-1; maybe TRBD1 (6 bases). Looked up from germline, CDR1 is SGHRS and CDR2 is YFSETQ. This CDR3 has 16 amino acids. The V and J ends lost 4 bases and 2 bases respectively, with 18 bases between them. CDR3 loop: CASSPGTGRGNTEAFF. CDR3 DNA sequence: TGCGCCAGCAGCCCCGGGACGGGCAGGGGAAACACTGAAGCTTTCTTT.

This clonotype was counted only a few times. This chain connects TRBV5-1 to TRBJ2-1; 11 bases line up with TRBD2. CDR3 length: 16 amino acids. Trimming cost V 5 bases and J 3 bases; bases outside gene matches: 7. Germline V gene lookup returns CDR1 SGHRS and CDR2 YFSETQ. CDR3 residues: CASRIGLAGNYNEQFF. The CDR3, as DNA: TGCGCCAGCAGGATTGGACTAGCGGGTAACTACAATGAGCAGTTCTTC.

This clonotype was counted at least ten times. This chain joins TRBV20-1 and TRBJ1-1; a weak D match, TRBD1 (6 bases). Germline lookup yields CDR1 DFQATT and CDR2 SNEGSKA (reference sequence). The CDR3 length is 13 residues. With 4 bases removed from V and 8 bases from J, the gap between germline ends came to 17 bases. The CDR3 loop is CSATPGHTAEAFF. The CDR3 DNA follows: TGCAGTGCTACCCCGGGACACACTGCCGAAGCTTTCTTT.

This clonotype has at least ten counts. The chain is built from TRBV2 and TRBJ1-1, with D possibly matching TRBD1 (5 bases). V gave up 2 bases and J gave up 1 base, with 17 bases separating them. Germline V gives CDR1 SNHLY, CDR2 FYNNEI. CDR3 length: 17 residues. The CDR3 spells CASSENLGAVPNTEAFF. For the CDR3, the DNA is TGTGCCAGCAGTGAAAATTTAGGGGCGGTCCCGAACACTGAAGCTTTCTTT.

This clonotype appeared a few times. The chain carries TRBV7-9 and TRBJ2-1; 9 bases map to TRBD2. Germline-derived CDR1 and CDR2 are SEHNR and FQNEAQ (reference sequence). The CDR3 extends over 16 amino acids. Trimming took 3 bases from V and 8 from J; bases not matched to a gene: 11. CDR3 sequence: CASSFSSGSYGDEQFF. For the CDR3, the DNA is TGTGCCAGCAGCTTTAGTAGCGGGAGTTATGGGGATGAGCAGTTCTTC.

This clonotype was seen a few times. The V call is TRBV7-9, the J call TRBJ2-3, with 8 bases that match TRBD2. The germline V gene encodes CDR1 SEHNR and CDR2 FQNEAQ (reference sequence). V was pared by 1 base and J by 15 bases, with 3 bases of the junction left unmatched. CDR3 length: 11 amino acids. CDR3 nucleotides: TGTGCCAGCAGCTTAGGGACTAGCTGTTATTTT. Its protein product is CASSLGTSCYF.

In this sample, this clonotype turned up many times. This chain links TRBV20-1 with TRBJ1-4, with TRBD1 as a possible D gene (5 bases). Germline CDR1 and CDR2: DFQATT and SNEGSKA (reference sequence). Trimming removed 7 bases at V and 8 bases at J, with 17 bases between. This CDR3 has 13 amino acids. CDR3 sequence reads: CSVPQVDREKLFF. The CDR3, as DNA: TGCAGTGTCCCACAGGTGGATAGGGAAAAACTGTTTTTT.

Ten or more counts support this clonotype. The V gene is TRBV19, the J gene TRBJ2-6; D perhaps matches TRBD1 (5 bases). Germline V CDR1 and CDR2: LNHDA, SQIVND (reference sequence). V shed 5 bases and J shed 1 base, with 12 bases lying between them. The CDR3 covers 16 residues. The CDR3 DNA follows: TGTGCCAGTAGTTCGGTTAGGGGATCTGGGGCCAACGTCCTGACTTTC. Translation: CASSSVRGSGANVLTF.